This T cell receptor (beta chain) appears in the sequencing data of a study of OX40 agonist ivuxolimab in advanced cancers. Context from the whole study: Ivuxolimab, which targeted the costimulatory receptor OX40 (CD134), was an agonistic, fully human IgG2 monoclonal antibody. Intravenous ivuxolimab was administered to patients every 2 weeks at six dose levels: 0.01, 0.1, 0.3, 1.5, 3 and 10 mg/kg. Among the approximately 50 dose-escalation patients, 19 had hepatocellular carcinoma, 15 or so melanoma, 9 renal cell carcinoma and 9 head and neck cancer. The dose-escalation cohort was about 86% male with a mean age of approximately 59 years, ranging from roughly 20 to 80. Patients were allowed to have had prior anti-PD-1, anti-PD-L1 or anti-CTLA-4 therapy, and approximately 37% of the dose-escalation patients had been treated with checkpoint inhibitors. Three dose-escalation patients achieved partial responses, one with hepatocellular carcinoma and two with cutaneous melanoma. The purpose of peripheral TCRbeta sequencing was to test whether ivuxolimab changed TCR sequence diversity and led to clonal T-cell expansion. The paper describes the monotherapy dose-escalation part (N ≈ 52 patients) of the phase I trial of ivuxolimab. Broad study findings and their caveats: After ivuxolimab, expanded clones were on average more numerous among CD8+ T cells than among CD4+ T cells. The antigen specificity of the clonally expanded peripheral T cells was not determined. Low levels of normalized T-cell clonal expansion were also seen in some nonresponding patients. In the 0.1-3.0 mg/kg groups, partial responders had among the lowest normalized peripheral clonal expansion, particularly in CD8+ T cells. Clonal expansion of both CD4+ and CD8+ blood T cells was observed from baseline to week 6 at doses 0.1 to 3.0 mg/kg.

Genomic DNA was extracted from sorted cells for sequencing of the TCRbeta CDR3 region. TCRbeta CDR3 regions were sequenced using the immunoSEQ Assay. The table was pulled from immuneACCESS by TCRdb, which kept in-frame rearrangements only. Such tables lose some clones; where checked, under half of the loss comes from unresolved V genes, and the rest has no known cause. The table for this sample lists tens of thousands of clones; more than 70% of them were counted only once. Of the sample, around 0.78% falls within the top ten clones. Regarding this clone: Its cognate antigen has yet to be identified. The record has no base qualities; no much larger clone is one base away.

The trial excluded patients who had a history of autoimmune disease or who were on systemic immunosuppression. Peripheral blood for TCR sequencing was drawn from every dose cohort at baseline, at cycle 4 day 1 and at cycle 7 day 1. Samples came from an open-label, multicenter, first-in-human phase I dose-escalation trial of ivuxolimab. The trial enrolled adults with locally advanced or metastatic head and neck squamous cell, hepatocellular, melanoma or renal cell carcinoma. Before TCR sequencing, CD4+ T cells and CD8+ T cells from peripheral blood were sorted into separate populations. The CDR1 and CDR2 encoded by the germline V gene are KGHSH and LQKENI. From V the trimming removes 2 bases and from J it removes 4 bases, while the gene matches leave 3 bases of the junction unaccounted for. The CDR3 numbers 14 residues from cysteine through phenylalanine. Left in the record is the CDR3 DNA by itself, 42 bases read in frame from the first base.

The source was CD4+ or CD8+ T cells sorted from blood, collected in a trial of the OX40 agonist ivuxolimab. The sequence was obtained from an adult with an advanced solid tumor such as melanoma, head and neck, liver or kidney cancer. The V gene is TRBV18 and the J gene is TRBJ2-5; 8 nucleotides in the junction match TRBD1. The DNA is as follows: TGTGCCAGCTCACCAATAACAGGGGGAGAGACCCAGTACTTC. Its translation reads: CASSPITGGETQYF.